The clone carrying this T cell receptor (beta chain) occurred a few times. The PCR ran on 60 Vbeta and 13 Jbeta primers. Sequencing was performed with immunoSEQ multiplex PCR; in TCRdb, only in-frame clones are kept and a portion is missing. The top ten clones hold 6.5% to 9% of a sample with some 160,000 clones, around 80% of them seen once. V was pared by 1 base and J by 0 bases, with 7 bases between. Germline V gene lookup returns CDR1 SGHRS and CDR2 YFSETQ. The CDR3 has 15 residues. This sample stems from a study of cytomegalovirus exposure and HLA in healthy donors. The chain recombines TRBV5-1 with TRBJ2-2, with D perhaps matching TRBD1 (5 bases). Input material: PBMCs. The clonotype originates from a woman between 40 and 55 years old in good health and CMV-seropositive. The CDR3 here is CASSLQGSNTGELFF. The CDR3 nucleotides read TGCGCCAGCAGCTTGCAGGGATCGAACACCGGGGAGCTGTTTTTT.